This T cell receptor (beta chain) was identified during a study of T cell repertoires in cytomegalovirus infection. The V and J ends lost 2 bases and 4 bases, in that order; junction bases with no gene match: 4. Germline CDR1 SEHNR, CDR2 FQNEAQ (reference sequence). This CDR3 comprises 14 residues. MiXCR, run by TCRdb on the reads, gives a single entry per CDR3 protein. The table has approximately 130,000 distinct CDR3 sequences, roughly 9% seen once. This clonotype was counted at least ten times. This clonotype was sampled from a human donor in good health (CMV status not recorded). Some clones in this sample may be carry-over from other donors' samples. This chain connects TRBV7-9 to TRBJ1-1; 7 bases are a match to TRBD1. The sequenced sample consisted of PBMCs. The CDR3 reads CASSLRAGGTEAFF. In DNA form, the CDR3 reads TGTGCCAGCAGCTTAAGGGCAGGGGGCACTGAAGCTTTCTTT.